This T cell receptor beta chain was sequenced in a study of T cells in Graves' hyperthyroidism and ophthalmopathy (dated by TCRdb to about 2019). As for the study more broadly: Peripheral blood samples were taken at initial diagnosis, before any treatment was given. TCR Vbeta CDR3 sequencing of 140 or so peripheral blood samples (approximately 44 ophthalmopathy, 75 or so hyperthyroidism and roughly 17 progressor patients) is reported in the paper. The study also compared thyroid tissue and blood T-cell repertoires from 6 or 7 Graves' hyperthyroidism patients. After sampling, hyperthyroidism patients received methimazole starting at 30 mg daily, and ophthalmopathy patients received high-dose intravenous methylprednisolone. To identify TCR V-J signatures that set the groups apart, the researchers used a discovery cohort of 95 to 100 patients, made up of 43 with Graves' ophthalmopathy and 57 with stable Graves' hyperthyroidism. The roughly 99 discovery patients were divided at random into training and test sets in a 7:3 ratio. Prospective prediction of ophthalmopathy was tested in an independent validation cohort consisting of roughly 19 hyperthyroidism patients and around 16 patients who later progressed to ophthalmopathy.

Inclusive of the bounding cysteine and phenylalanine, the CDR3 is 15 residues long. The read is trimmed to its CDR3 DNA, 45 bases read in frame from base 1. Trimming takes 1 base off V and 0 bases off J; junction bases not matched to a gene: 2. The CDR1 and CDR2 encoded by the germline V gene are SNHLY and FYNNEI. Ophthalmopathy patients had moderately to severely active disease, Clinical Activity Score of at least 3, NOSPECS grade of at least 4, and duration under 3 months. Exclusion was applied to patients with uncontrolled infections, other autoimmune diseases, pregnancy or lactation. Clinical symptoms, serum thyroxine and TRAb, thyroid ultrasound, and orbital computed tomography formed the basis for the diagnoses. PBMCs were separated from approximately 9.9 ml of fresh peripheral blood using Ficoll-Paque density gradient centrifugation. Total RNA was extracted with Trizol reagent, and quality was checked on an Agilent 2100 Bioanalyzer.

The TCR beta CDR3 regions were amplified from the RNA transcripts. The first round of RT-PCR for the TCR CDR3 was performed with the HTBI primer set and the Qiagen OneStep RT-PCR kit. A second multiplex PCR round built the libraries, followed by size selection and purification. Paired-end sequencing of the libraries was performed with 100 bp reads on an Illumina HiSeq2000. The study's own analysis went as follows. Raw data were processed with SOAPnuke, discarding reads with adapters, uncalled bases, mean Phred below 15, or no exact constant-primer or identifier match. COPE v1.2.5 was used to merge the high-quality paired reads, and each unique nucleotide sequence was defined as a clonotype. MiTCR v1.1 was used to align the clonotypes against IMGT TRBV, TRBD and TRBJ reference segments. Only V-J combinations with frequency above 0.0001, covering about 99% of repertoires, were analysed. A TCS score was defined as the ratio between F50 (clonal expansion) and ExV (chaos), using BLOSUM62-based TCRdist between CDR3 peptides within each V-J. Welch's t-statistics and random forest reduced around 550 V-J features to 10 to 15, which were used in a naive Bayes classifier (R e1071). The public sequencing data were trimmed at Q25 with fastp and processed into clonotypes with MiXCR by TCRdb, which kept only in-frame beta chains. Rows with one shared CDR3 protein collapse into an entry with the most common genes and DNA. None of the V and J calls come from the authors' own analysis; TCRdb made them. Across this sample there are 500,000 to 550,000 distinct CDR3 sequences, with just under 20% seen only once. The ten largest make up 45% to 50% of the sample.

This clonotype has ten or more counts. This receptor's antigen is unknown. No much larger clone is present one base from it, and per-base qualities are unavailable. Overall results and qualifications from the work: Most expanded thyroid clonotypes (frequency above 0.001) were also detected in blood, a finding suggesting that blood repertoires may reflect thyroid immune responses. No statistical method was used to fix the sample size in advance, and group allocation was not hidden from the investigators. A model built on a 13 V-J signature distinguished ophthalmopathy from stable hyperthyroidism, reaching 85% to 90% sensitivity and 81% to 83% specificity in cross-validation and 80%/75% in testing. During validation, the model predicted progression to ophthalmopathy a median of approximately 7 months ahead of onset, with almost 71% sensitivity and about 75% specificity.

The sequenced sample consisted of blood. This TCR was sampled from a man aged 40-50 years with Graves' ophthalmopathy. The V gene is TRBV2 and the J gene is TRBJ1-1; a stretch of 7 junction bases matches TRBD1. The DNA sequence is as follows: TGTGCCAGCAGTGAAGGAGGGGGCTTGAACACTGAAGCTTTCTTT. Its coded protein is CASSEGGGLNTEAFF. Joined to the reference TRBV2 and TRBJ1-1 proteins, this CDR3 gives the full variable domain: EPEVTQTPSHQVTQMGQEVILRCVPISNHLYFYWYRQILGQKVEFLVSFYNNEISEKSEIFDDQFSVERPDGSNFTLKIRSTKLEDSAMYFCASSEGGGLNTEAFFGQGTRLTVV.